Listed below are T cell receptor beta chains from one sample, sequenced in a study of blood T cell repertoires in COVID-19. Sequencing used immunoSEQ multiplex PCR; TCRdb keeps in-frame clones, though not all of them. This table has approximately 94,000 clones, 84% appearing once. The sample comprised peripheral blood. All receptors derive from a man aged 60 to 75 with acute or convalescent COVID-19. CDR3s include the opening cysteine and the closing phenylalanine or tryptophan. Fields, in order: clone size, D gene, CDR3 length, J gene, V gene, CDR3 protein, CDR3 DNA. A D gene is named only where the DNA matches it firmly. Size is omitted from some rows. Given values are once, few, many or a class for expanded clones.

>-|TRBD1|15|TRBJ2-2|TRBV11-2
CASSPTTGVAGELFF
TGTGCCAGCAGCCCCACCACAGGGGTAGCTGGGGAGCTGTTTTTT
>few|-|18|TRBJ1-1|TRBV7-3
CASSLKKPYREKITEAFF
TGTGCCAGCAGCTTAAAAAAGCCTTACAGGGAGAAAATCACTGAAGCTTTCTTT
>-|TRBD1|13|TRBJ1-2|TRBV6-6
CASSRDSNYGYTF
TGTGCCAGCAGCCGGGACAGTAACTATGGCTACACCTTC
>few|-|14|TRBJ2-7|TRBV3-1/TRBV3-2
CASSQVAESYEQYF
TGTGCCAGCAGCCAAGTGGCGGAATCCTACGAGCAGTACTTC
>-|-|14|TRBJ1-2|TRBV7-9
CASSSGARSYGYTF
TGTGCCAGCAGCTCAGGGGCCAGATCCTATGGCTACACCTTC
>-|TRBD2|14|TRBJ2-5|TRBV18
CASSALGGQETQYF
TGTGCCAGCTCAGCCCTCGGGGGGCAAGAGACCCAGTACTTC
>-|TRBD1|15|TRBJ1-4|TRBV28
CASSTRTGGTEKLFF
TGTGCCAGCAGTACTCGGACAGGGGGCACTGAAAAACTGTTTTTT
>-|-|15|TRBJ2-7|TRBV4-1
CASSQEPRGSFEQYF
TGCGCCAGCAGCCAAGAGCCCCGGGGGTCCTTCGAGCAGTACTTC
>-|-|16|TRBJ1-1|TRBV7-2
CASSLMSRGYNTEAFF
TGTGCCAGCAGCTTAATGAGCAGGGGCTATAACACTGAAGCTTTCTTT
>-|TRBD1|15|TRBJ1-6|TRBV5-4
CASSGDHRGYSPLHF
TGTGCCAGCAGCGGGGATCACAGGGGTTACTCACCCCTCCACTTT
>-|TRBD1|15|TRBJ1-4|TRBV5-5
CASSRQGAANEKLFF
TGTGCCAGCAGCAGGCAGGGGGCTGCTAATGAAAAACTGTTTTTT
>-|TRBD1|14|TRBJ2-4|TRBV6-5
CASLPGQGANIQYF
TGTGCCAGCCTACCGGGACAGGGGGCGAACATTCAGTACTTC
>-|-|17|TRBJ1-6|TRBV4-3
CASSQDERGPYNSPLHF
TGCGCCAGCAGCCAAGATGAGCGGGGTCCTTATAATTCACCCCTCCACTTT
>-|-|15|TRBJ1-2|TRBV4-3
CASSLNPTANYGYTF
TGCGCCAGCAGCCTCAACCCGACAGCTAACTATGGCTACACCTTC
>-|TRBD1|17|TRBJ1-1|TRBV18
CASSPPGQGPLNTEAFF
TGTGCCAGCTCACCTCCCGGACAGGGCCCCCTGAACACTGAAGCTTTCTTT
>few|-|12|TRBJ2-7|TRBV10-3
CAISESLNEQYF
TGTGCCATCAGTGAGTCTCTAAACGAGCAGTACTTC
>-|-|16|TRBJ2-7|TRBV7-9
CASSSGVAQRGYEQYF
TGTGCCAGCAGCTCGGGGGTAGCTCAGAGGGGCTACGAGCAGTACTTC
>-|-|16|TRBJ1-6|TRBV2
CASKRQQSTYNSPLHF
TGTGCCAGCAAGCGGCAGCAAAGTACCTATAATTCACCCCTCCACTTT
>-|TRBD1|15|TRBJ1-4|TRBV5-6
CASSQGTGLNEKLFF
TGTGCCAGCAGCCAAGGGACAGGACTAAATGAAAAACTGTTTTTT
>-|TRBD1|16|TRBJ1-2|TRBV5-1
CASSKNPGTGLYGYTF
TGCGCCAGCAGCAAAAACCCCGGGACAGGATTGTATGGCTACACCTTC
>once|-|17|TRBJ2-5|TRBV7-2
CASSSQHRRVPGETQYF
TGTGCCAGCAGCTCCCAACACCGCAGGGTTCCAGGGGAGACCCAGTACTTC
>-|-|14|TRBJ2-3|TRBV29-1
CSVVIRFGTDTQYF
TGCAGCGTTGTAATCCGGTTTGGCACAGATACGCAGTATTTT
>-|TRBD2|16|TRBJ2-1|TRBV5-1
CASSPLASGGYNEQFF
TGCGCCAGCAGCCCCCTGGCTAGCGGGGGGTACAATGAGCAGTTCTTC
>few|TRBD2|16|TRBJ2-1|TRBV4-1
CASSQTGTSSYNEQFF
TGCGCCAGCAGCCAGACCGGGACTAGCTCCTACAATGAGCAGTTCTTC
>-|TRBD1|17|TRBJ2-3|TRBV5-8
CASSPRPGQRITDTQYF
TGTGCCAGCAGCCCCCGCCCGGGACAGAGGATAACAGATACGCAGTATTTT
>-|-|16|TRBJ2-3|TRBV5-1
CASSSGSGGKGDTQYF
TGCGCCAGCAGCTCGGGGAGCGGTGGGAAAGGAGATACGCAGTATTTT
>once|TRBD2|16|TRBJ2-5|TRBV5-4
CASSLGTNPGWETQYF
TGTGCCAGCAGCCTAGGGACTAACCCCGGGTGGGAGACCCAGTACTTC
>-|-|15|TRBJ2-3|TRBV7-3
CASSLTVTSTDTQYF
TGTGCCAGCAGCTTAACAGTTACTAGCACAGATACGCAGTATTTT
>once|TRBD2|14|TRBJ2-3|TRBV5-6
CASSPGLGADTQYF
TGTGCCAGCAGCCCGGGACTAGGGGCAGATACGCAGTATTTT
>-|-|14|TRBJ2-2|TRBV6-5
CASRLNPNTGELFF
TGTGCCAGCAGACTCAACCCGAACACCGGGGAGCTGTTTTTT
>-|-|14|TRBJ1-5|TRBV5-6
CASSLRGSNQPQHF
TGTGCCAGCAGCTTACGGGGGAGCAATCAGCCCCAGCATTTT
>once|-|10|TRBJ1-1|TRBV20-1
CSVESGHAFF
TGCAGTGTGGAGTCAGGGCACGCTTTCTTT
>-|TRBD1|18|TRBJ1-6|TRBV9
CASSVNPGGSHYNSPLHF
TGTGCCAGCAGCGTTAACCCAGGGGGCAGCCATTATAATTCACCCCTCCACTTT
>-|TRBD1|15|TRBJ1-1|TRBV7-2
CASSFQTGGFDEAFF
TGTGCCAGCAGCTTCCAGACAGGGGGCTTTGATGAAGCTTTCTTT
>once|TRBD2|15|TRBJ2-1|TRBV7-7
CASSLAGGTYNEQFF
TGTGCCAGCAGCTTAGCCGGGGGGACCTACAATGAGCAGTTCTTC
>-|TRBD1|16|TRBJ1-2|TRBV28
CASRPPGTGGSHGYTF
TGTGCCAGCAGGCCCCCCGGGACAGGGGGCAGCCATGGCTACACCTTC
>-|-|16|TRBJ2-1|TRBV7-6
CASSLARPSSYNEQFF
TGTGCCAGCAGCTTAGCCAGGCCCAGCTCCTACAATGAGCAGTTCTTC
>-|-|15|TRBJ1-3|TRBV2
CASSERRGTGNTIYF
TGTGCCAGCAGTGAAAGACGGGGTACTGGAAACACCATATATTTT
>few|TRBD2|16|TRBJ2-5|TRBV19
CASSSGWSGGQETQYF
TGTGCCAGTAGTTCCGGTTGGAGCGGGGGCCAAGAGACCCAGTACTTC
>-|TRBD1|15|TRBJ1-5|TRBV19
CASSPQGASNQPQHF
TGTGCCAGTAGTCCGCAGGGGGCAAGCAATCAGCCCCAGCATTTT
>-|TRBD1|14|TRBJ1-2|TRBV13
CASSMGQGYYGYTF
TGTGCCAGCAGTATGGGACAGGGTTACTATGGCTACACCTTC
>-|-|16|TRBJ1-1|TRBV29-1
CSVEDLSRGSNTEAFF
TGCAGCGTTGAAGATCTTAGTAGGGGGTCGAACACTGAAGCTTTCTTT
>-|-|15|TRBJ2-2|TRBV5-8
CASSRLEVYTGELFF
TGTGCCAGCAGCCGACTAGAAGTGTACACCGGGGAGCTGTTTTTT
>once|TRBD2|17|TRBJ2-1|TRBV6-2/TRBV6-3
CASTPTRRAGANNEQFF
TGTGCCAGCACCCCTACCCGGCGAGCGGGGGCGAACAATGAGCAGTTCTTC
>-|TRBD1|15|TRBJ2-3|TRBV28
CASSSRDRGGDTQYF
TGTGCCAGCAGTTCCCGGGACAGGGGAGGGGATACGCAGTATTTT
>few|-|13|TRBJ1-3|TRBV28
CASKQGPGNTIYF
TGTGCCAGCAAGCAGGGTCCTGGAAACACCATATATTTT
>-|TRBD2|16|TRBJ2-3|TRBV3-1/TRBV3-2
CASSQLAGAGTDTQYF
TGTGCCAGCAGCCAATTAGCGGGGGCCGGGACAGATACGCAGTATTTT
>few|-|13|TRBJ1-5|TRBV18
CASSPQGDQPQHF
TGTGCCAGCTCACCACAGGGGGATCAGCCCCAGCATTTT
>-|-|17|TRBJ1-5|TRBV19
CASSPWMGRAANQPQHF
TGTGCCAGTAGCCCCTGGATGGGGAGGGCGGCTAATCAGCCCCAGCATTTT
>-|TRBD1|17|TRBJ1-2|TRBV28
CASNPQGAQGHNYGYTF
TGTGCCAGCAATCCCCAGGGGGCGCAGGGGCACAACTATGGCTACACCTTC
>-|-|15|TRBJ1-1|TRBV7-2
CASSAGLRVGTEAFF
TGTGCCAGCAGCGCGGGTTTGAGGGTAGGCACTGAAGCTTTCTTT